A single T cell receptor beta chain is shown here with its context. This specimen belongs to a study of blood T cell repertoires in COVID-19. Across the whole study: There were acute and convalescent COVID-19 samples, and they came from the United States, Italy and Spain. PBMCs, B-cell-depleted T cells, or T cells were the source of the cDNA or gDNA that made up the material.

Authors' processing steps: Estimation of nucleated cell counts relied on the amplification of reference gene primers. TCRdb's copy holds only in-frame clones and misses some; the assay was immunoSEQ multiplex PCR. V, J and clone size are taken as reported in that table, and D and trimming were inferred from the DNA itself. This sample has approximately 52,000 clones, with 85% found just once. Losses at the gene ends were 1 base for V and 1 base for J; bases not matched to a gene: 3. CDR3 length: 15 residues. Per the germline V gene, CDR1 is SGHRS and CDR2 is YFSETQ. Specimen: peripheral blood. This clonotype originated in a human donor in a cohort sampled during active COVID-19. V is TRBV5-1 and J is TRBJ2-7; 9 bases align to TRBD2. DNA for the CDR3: TGCGCCAGCAGCTTGAACGCGGGAGGGTCCTACGAGCAGTACTTC. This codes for CASSLNAGGSYEQYF.